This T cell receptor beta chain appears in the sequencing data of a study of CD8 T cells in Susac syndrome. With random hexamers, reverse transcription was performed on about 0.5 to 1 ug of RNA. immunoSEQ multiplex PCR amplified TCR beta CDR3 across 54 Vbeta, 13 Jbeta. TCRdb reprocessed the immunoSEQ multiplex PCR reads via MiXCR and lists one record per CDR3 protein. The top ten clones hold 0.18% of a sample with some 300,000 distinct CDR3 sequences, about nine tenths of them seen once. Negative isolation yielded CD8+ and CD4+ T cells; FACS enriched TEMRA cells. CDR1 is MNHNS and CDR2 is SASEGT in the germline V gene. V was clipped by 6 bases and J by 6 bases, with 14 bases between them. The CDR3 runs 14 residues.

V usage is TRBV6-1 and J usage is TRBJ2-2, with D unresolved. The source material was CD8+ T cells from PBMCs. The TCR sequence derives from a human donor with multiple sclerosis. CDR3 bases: TGTGCCAGCAGGCTCTCCATACTGGCCGGGGAGCTGTTTTTT. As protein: CASRLSILAGELFF.